The sequence of this T cell receptor beta chain was determined in a study of a mutant IDH1 vaccine in newly diagnosed glioma. This table comes from immunoSEQ multiplex PCR, and its TCRdb copy is limited to in-frame clones, with some not included. Of roughly 120,000 clones listed, roughly 78% are singletons. Time point of the sample: week 11, during vaccination. The content of each vaccine dose was 300 ug of mutant IDH1 20-mer peptide, and topical imiquimod accompanied it. Patients carried new grade 3 or 4 IDH1-mutant astrocytomas lacking nuclear ATRX. This CDR3 is 15 amino acids long. V was cut by 5 bases and J by 2 bases, with 13 bases left in between. Looked up from germline, CDR1 is SGHTA and CDR2 is FQGNSA. Comment on this clone: Its antigen remains unknown.

The receptor was derived from a man between 35 and 55 years old with glioma. The chain combines TRBV7-2 with TRBJ1-3; D unclear. The input for sequencing was PBMCs, taken from a glioma patient whose treatment included an IDH1 peptide vaccine. CDR3 amino acids: CASSPRVGAGNTIYF. The DNA of the CDR3 is TGTGCCAGCAGCCCTAGAGTAGGAGCTGGAAACACCATATATTTT.